This TCR beta chain was sequenced for a study of blood T cell repertoires in COVID-19. Losses at the gene ends were 3 bases for V and 4 bases for J; bases not matched to a gene: 5. The CDR3 contains 15 residues. Germline lookup yields CDR1 SGHDN and CDR2 FVKESK. Only in-frame clones appear in the TCRdb table, and some are missing; sequencing was by immunoSEQ multiplex PCR. The top ten clones hold 4% of a sample with 200,000 to 300,000 clones, 84% of them seen once. The sequence was obtained from a man between 50 and 59 years old with acute or convalescent COVID-19. V is TRBV14 and J is TRBJ1-2; 10 bases map to TRBD1. The sequencing input was peripheral blood. The CDR3 protein is CASSQDRGVGYGYTF. The CDR3 DNA reads TGTGCCAGCAGCCAGGACAGGGGGGTTGGCTATGGCTACACCTTC.